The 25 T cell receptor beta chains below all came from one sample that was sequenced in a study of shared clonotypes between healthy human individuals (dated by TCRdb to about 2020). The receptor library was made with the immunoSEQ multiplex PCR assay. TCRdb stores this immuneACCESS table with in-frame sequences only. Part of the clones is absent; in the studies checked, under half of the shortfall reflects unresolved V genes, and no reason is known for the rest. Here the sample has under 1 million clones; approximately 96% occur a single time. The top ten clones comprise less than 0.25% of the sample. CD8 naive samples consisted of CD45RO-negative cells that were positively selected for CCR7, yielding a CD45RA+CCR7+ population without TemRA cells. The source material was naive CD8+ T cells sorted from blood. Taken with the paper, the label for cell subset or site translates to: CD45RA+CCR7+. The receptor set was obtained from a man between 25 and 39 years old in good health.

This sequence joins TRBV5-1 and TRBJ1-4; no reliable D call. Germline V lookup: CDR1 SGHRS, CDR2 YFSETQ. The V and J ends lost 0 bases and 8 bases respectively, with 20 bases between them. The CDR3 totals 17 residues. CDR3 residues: CASSLVGTVVSREKLFF. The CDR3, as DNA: TGCGCCAGCAGCTTGGTGGGCACAGTTGTGAGTCGGGAAAAACTGTTTTTT.

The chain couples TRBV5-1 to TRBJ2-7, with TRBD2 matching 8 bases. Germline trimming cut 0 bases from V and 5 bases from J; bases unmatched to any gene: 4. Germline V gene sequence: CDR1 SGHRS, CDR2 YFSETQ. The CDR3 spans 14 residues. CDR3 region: CASSLGGLAHEQYF. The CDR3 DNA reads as TGCGCCAGCAGCTTGGGAGGACTAGCTCACGAGCAGTACTTC.

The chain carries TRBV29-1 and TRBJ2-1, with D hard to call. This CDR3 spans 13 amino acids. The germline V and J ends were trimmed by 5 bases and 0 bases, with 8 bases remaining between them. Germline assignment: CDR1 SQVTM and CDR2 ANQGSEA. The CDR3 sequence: CSVLSASYNEQFF. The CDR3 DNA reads TGCAGCGTTCTTTCGGCCTCCTACAATGAGCAGTTCTTC.

CDR3 coding DNA: TGCGCCAGCAGTGAGTCCCGGACGGCCCAAGAGACCCAGTACTTC. It translates to CASSESRTAQETQYF. The rearrangement joins TRBV10-1 to TRBJ2-5; no definite D call. V lost 0 bases and J 1 base, leaving 9 bases between the germline ends. The CDR3 extends over 15 amino acids. Germline V gene lookup returns CDR1 WNHNN and CDR2 SYGVQD (reference sequence).

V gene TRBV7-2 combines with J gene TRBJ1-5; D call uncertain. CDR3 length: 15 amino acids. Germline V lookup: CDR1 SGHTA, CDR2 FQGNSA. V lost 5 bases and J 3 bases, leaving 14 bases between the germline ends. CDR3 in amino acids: CASSLYGFDNQPQHF. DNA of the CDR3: TGTGCCAGCAGCCTTTACGGGTTTGACAATCAGCCCCAGCATTTT. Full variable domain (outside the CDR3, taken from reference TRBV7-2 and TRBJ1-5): GAGVSQSPSNKVTEKGKDVELRCDPISGHTALYWYRQSLGQGLEFLIYFQGNSAPDKSGLPSDRFSAERTGGSVSTLTIQRTQQEDSAVYLCASSLYGFDNQPQHFGDGTRLSIL.

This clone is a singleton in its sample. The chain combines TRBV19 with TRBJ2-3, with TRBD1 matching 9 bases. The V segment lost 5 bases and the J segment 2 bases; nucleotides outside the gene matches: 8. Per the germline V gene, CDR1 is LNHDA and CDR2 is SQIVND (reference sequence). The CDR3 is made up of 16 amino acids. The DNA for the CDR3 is TGTGCCAGTAGTCCGGGACAGGGTCCCATCACAGATACGCAGTATTTT. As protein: CASSPGQGPITDTQYF.

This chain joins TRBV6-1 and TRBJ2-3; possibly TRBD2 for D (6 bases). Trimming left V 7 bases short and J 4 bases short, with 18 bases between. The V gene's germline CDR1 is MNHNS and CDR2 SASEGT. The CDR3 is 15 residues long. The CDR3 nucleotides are TGTGCCAGCATTCTTGCCCGCCGCGGGGCAGATACGCAGTATTTT. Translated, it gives CASILARRGADTQYF.

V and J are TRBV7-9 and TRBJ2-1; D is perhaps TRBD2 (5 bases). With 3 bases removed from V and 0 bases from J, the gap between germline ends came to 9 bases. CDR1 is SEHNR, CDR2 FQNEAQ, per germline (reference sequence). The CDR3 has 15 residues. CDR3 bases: TGTGCCAGCAGCTTCGCAGGAGGCTCCTACAATGAGCAGTTCTTC. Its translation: CASSFAGGSYNEQFF.

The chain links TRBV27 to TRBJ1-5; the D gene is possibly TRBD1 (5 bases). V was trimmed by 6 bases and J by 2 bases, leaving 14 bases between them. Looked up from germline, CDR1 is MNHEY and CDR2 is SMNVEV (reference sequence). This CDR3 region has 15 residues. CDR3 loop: CASRSGAGGNQPQHF. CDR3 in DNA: TGTGCCAGCAGGTCCGGGGCCGGGGGCAATCAGCCCCAGCATTTT.

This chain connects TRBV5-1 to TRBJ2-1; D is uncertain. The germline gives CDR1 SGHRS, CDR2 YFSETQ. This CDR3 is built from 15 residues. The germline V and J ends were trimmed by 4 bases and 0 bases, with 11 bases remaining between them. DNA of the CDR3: TGCGCCAGCAGCACCGACCGTACCTCCTACAATGAGCAGTTCTTC. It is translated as CASSTDRTSYNEQFF.

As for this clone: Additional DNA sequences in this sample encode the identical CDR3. The CDR3 DNA is TGTGCCAGCCGGGACAGCTCCTACGAGCAGTACTTC. Encoded protein: CASRDSSYEQYF. The chain recombines TRBV27 with TRBJ2-7, with 7 bases that match TRBD1. The CDR3 contains 12 residues. Germline assignment: CDR1 MNHEY and CDR2 SMNVEV (reference sequence). V gave up 8 bases and J gave up 0 bases; unmatched junction bases: 1.

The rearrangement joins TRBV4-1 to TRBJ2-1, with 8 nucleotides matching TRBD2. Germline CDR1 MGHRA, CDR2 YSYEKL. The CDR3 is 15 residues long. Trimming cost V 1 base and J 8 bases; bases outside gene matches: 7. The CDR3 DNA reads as TGCGCCAGCAGCCAAGTTCCAGCGGGAGACTATGAGCAGTTCTTC. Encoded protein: CASSQVPAGDYEQFF.

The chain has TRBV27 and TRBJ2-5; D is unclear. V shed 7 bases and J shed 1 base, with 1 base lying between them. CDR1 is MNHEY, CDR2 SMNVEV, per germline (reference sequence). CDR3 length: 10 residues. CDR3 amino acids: CASIQETQYF. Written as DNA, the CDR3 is TGTGCCAGCATCCAAGAGACCCAGTACTTC.

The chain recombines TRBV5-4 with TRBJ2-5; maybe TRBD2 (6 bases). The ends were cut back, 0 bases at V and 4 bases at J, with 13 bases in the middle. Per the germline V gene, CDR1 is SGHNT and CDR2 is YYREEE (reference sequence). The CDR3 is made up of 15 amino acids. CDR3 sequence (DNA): TGTGCCAGCAGCTTGGGGGACTCACCCCCAGAGACCCAGTACTTC. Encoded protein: CASSLGDSPPETQYF.

The CDR3 protein is CASSGETGGNTGANVLTF. The CDR3 nucleotides are TGCGCCAGCAGCGGTGAGACAGGGGGCAACACTGGGGCCAACGTCCTGACTTTC. The chain carries TRBV5-1 and TRBJ2-6, with 10 bases that match TRBD1. In germline, CDR1 is SGHRS, CDR2 YFSETQ. The CDR3 is 18 residues long. J gave up 2 bases and V 4 bases, and 9 bases lay outside the gene matches.

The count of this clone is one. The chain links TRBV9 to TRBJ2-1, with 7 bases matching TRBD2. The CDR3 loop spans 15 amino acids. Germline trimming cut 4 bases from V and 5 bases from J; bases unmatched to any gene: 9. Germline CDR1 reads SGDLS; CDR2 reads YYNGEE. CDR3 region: CASSPSGTAHNEQFF. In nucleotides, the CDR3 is TGTGCCAGCAGCCCCAGCGGGACCGCTCACAATGAGCAGTTCTTC.

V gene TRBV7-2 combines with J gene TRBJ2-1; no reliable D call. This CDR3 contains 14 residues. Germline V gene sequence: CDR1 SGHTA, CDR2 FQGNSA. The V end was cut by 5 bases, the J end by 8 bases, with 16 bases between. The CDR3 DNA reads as TGTGCCAGCAGCCCCCCCGGGCTCTTCGATGAGCAGTTCTTC. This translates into CASSPPGLFDEQFF.

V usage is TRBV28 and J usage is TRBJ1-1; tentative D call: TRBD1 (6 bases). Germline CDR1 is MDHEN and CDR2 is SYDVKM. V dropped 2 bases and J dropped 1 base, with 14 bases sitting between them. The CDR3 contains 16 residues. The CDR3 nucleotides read TGTGCCAGCAGTTTAGCCGACAGGATGACGAACACTGAAGCTTTCTTT. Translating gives CASSLADRMTNTEAFF.

CDR3 residues: CASSWAEGSSYNEQFF. The CDR3 DNA reads as TGTGCCAGCAGTTGGGCGGAGGGGAGCTCCTACAATGAGCAGTTCTTC. The chain combines TRBV27 with TRBJ2-1; weak D call: TRBD2 (6 bases). Trimming cost V 4 bases and J 0 bases, with 13 bases left between them. The CDR3 sequence is 16 residues long. Looked up from germline, CDR1 is MNHEY and CDR2 is SMNVEV (reference sequence).

In nucleotides, the CDR3 is TGTGCCAGCAGCTTTCTCCGGGACAGGGATCGGCCAAACCCCCCCGGGGAGCTGTTTTTT. Translating it yields CASSFLRDRDRPNPPGELFF. The rearrangement joins TRBV7-6 to TRBJ2-2; 9 positions match TRBD1. CDR1 is SGHVS and CDR2 is FNYEAQ in the germline V gene. The ends lost 3 bases at V and 6 bases at J; junction bases unmatched: 20. This CDR3 spans 20 amino acids.

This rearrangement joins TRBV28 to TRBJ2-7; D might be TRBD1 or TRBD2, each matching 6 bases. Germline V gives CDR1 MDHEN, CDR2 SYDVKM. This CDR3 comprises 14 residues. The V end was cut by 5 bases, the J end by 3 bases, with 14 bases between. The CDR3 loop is CASSDAGHYYEQYF. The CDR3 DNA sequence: TGTGCCAGCAGTGATGCGGGACATTACTACGAGCAGTACTTC.

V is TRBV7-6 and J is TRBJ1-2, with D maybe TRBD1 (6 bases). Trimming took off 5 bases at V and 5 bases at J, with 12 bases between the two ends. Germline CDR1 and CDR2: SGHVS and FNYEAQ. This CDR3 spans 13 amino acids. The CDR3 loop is CASSGGRGYGYTF. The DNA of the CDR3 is TGTGCCAGCAGCGGGGGCAGGGGTTATGGCTACACCTTC.

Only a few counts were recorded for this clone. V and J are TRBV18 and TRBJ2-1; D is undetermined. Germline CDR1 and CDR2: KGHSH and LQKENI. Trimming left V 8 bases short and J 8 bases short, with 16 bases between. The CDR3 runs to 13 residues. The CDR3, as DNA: TGTGCCAGCAAGGCTCCTCAACTCGATGAGCAGTTCTTC. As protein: CASKAPQLDEQFF.

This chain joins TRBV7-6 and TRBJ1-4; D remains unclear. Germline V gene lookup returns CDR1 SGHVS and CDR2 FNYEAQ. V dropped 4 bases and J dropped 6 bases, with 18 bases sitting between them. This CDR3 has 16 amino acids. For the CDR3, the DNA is TGTGCCAGCAGCTCAATCGCCAGCGATGGGGATGAAAAACTGTTTTTT. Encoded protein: CASSSIASDGDEKLFF.

As DNA, the CDR3 is TGTGCCAGCATGGGGAGGGACAGGCCCTACGAGCAGTACTTC. Translating it yields CASMGRDRPYEQYF. The V and J genes are TRBV7-8 and TRBJ2-7, with D perhaps TRBD1 (8 bases). Germline lookup yields CDR1 SGHVS and CDR2 FQNEAQ. The CDR3 extends over 14 amino acids. Trimming removed 7 bases at V and 2 bases at J, with 15 bases between.